These 14 T cell receptor beta chains share one sample of origin, sequenced in a study of T-cell reconstitution after alpha-beta-depleted transplantation in children. Preparation of the TCRbeta library was carried out with unique molecular identifiers. TCRdb fed the PCR reads into MiXCR, producing one record per CDR3 protein. The sample records about 270,000 distinct CDR3 sequences, 9.5% to 10% being singletons. The starting material was PBMCs from the stem cell graft donor, obtained from the stem cell graft. The receptors were gathered from a human donor who donated a stem cell graft to a child with SCID.

This clonotype was seen ten or more times. The V call is TRBV6-2 or TRBV6-3, the J call TRBJ2-2, with no clear D. The germline gives CDR1 MNHEY, CDR2 SVGEGT. The CDR3 consists of 11 residues. Trimming cost V 7 bases and J 5 bases, with 5 bases left between them. The chain's CDR3 is CASTVTGELFF. In DNA form, the CDR3 reads TGTGCCAGCACGGTAACCGGGGAGCTGTTTTTT.

This clonotype was seen repeatedly, ten times or more. The genes are TRBV18 and TRBJ2-5, with 7 nucleotides matching TRBD1. The CDR3 has 17 amino acids. Germline V gene data show CDR1 as KGHSH and CDR2 as LQKENI. With V trimmed by 5 bases and J by 3 bases, 15 bases remained unmatched. The CDR3 coding sequence is TGTGCCAGCTCAGCTTTCGAAGTGGACAGGTTAGAAGAGACCCAGTACTTC. This sequence encodes CASSAFEVDRLEETQYF.

The chain links TRBV9 to TRBJ1-5, with D unclear. This CDR3 is 14 amino acids long. In germline, CDR1 is SGDLS, CDR2 YYNGEE. Trimming stripped 0 bases from V and 4 bases from J, with 8 bases between. The CDR3 DNA follows: TGTGCCAGCAGCGTAGGGCCCGCAAATCAGCCCCAGCATTTT. Translation: CASSVGPANQPQHF.

The sample holds many counts of this clonotype. The chain joins TRBV12-3 or TRBV12-4 to TRBJ1-1; D gene uncertain. Trimming cost V 5 bases and J 1 base, with 8 bases left between them. The CDR3 loop spans 13 amino acids. The CDR3 bases are TGTGCCAGCAGTAAAGGCGGGAACACTGAAGCTTTCTTT. Translation gives CASSKGGNTEAFF.

This clonotype was counted many times. The rearrangement uses TRBV28 and TRBJ2-3; TRBD1 matches at 8 bases. Germline lookup yields CDR1 MDHEN and CDR2 SYDVKM. The junction had 5 bases not matched to a gene; V was cut back by 5 bases and J by 1 base. CDR3 length: 15 residues. CDR3 coding DNA: TGTGCCAGCAGTCTACAGGGGGGCGGCACAGATACGCAGTATTTT. Translation: CASSLQGGGTDTQYF.

This clonotype has only a few counts. The V call is TRBV20-1, the J call TRBJ1-5; D gene uncertain. The CDR3 contains 12 residues. Deletions cut 8 bases from V and 1 base from J, with 9 bases between. Germline V gene data show CDR1 as DFQATT and CDR2 as SNEGSKA (reference sequence). The CDR3 region is CSSGRSNQPQHF. The CDR3 DNA follows: TGCAGTTCAGGTCGGAGCAATCAGCCCCAGCATTTT.

This clonotype has ten or more counts. The genes are TRBV10-2 and TRBJ2-7; D is uncertain. V lost 0 bases, J lost 1 base, and 7 bases lay in between. CDR1 and CDR2 (germline): WSHSY, SAAADI. This CDR3 is 14 amino acids long. In DNA form, the CDR3 reads TGCGCCAGCAGTGAGTCCCCCAATTCCTACGAGCAGTACTTC. It translates to CASSESPNSYEQYF.

This clonotype was seen a handful of times. CDR3 coding DNA: TGTGCCAGTTCTGCTAGCGGGGCGAACACCGGGGAGCTGTTTTTT. Amino acid sequence: CASSASGANTGELFF. The rearrangement uses TRBV19 and TRBJ2-2; 9 nucleotides agree with TRBD2. The trim removed 8 bases at V and 0 bases at J, leaving 4 bases unmatched. The CDR3 consists of 15 residues. CDR1 and CDR2 from the germline V gene are LNHDA and SQIVND (reference sequence).

J is TRBJ2-1 and V is TRBV27; the match to TRBD2 covers 9 bases. Germline CDR1 and CDR2: MNHEY and SMNVEV (reference sequence). The CDR3 is 15 amino acids. V lost 2 bases and J lost 8; bases outside the gene matches: 7. The CDR3 DNA reads as TGTGCCAGCAGTTTAGCGGGGGGGCCGTATGATGAGCAGTTCTTC. Translated: CASSLAGGPYDEQFF.

The chain is built from TRBV20-1 and TRBJ2-5; 7 bases fit TRBD2. The trim removed 6 bases at V and 0 bases at J, leaving 4 bases unmatched. Germline V gives CDR1 DFQATT, CDR2 SNEGSKA (reference sequence). The CDR3 is 13 amino acids. In DNA form, the CDR3 reads TGCAGTGCCGCGAGCGGGAACCAAGAGACCCAGTACTTC. It codes for CSAASGNQETQYF.

This chain uses TRBV12-3 or TRBV12-4 with TRBJ1-5; D unclear. V lost 6 bases to trimming and J lost 0 bases, with 6 bases between them. The CDR3 has 13 residues. CDR3 sequence: CASSSYSNQPQHF. The CDR3 region has the DNA TGTGCCAGCAGCTCCTATAGCAATCAGCCCCAGCATTTT.

This clonotype appeared a few times. J is TRBJ2-7 and V is TRBV20-1, with D tentatively TRBD2 (7 bases). The germline V and J ends were trimmed by 1 base and 6 bases, with 16 bases remaining between them. The CDR3 contains 14 residues. Germline lookup yields CDR1 DFQATT and CDR2 SNEGSKA (reference sequence). The CDR3 is CSARGRGASGEQYF. The CDR3 DNA is TGCAGTGCTAGAGGACGGGGGGCGAGCGGCGAGCAGTACTTC.

In its sample, this clonotype was seen many times. The rearrangement uses TRBV5-1 and TRBJ1-2, with 7 bases that match TRBD1. Trimming removed 1 base from V and 3 bases from J; junction bases left unmatched: 3. Germline CDR1 and CDR2: SGHRS and YFSETQ. The length of the CDR3 is 14 residues. The CDR3: CASSLSQGDYGYTF. The CDR3 DNA is TGCGCCAGCAGCTTGTCGCAGGGGGACTATGGCTACACCTTC.

This chain uses TRBV14 with TRBJ2-7; no definite D call. The CDR3 runs 15 residues. Germline loops: CDR1 SGHDN, CDR2 FVKESK. Trimming took off 0 bases at V and 1 base at J, with 10 bases between the two ends. The CDR3 protein is CASSQDLSWSYEQYF. The CDR3 DNA reads TGTGCCAGCAGCCAAGATCTAAGTTGGTCCTACGAGCAGTACTTC.